This TCR beta chain was captured by sequencing in a study of cytomegalovirus exposure and HLA in healthy donors. The study, taken as a whole, reports: Within an earlier analysis, most TCR beta V segments proved productive either about 87% or about 30% of the time.

Turning to this clone: What it binds is not known.

The PCR made use of 60 Vbeta and 13 Jbeta primers. Libraries were prepared by immunoSEQ multiplex PCR; TCRdb keeps only in-frame clonotypes and omits some of them. The sample has some 120,000 clones; about 83% are singletons. The sequenced sample was PBMCs. This clonotype originated in a female donor in good health and CMV-seronegative.

CDR3 bases: TGCAGCGTTGAGTCGGCAGGGTTGGGCACTGAAGCTTTCTTT. Its protein product is CSVESAGLGTEAFF. The gene calls are TRBV29-1 and TRBJ1-1; possibly TRBD1 for D (5 bases). The germline CDR1 and CDR2 sequences are SQVTM and ANQGSEA. This CDR3 contains 14 residues. V shed 3 bases and J shed 4 bases, with 15 bases lying between them.